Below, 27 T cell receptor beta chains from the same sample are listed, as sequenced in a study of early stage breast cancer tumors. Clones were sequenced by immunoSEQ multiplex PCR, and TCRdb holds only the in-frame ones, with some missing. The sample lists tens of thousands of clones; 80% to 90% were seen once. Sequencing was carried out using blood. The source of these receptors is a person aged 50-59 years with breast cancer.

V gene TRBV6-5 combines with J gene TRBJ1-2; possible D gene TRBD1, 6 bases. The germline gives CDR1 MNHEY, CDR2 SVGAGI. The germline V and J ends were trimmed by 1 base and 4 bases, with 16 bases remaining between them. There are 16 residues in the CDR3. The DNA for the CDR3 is TGTGCCAGCAGTTACTTGGGGGGCGGAAAGACCTATGGCTACACCTTC. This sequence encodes CASSYLGGGKTYGYTF.

CDR3 residues: CASSLPQREPYNEQFF. For the CDR3, the DNA is TGTGCCAGCAGCTTGCCCCAGCGGGAGCCCTACAATGAGCAGTTCTTC. V gene TRBV5-6 combines with J gene TRBJ2-1, with 8 bases that match TRBD2. The V gene end was trimmed by 1 base and the J gene end by 2 bases; junction bases not matched to a gene: 5. Germline V gives CDR1 SGHDT, CDR2 YYEEEE. This CDR3 region has 16 residues.

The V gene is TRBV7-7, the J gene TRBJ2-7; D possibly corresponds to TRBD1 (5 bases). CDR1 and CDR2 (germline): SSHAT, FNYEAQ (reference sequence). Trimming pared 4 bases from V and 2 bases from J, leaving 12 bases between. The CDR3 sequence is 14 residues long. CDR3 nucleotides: TGTGCCAGCAGCTGTACCGACAGAGCCTACGAGCAGTACTTC. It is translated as CASSCTDRAYEQYF. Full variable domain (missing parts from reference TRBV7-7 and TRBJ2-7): GAGVSQSPRYKVTKRGQDVTLRCDPISSHATLYWYQQALGQGPEFLTYFNYEAQPDKSGLPSDRFSAERPEGSISTLTIQRTEQRDSAMYRCASSCTDRAYEQYFGPGTRLTVT.

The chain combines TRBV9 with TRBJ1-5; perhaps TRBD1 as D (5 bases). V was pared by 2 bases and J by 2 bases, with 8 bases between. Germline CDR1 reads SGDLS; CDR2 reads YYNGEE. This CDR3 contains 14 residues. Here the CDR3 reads CASSVGQGNQPQHF. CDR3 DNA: TGTGCCAGCAGCGTGGGGCAGGGCAATCAGCCCCAGCATTTT.

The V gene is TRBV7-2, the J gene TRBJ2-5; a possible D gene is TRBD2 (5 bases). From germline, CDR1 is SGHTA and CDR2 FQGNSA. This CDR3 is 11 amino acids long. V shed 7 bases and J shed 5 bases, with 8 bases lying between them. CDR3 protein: CASMIAETQYF. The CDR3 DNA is TGTGCCAGCATGATAGCGGAGACCCAGTACTTC.

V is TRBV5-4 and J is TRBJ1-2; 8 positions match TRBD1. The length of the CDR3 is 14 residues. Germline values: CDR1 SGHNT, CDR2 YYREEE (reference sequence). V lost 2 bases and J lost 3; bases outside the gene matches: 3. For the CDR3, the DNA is TGTGCCAGCAGCTTCGGACAGGGCGACTATGGCTACACCTTC. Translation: CASSFGQGDYGYTF.

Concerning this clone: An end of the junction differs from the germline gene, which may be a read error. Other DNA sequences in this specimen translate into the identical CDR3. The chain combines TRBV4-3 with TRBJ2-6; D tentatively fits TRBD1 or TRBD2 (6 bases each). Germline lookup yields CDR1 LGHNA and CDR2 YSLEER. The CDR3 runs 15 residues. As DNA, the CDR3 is TGCGCCAGCAGCAAGGGGACATCGGGGGCCAACGTCCTGACCTTC. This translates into CASSKGTSGANVLTF.

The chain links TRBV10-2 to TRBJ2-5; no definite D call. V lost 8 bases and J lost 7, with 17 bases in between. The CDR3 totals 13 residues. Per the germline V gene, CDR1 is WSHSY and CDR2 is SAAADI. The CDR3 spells CASRAPPSGTQYF. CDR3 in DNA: TGCGCCAGCCGAGCCCCGCCCTCAGGGACCCAGTACTTC.

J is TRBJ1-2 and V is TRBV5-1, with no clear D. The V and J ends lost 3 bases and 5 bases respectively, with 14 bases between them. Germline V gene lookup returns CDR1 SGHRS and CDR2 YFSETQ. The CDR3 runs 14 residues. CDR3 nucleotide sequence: TGCGCCAGCAGCTGGAGTCCAGGAGTATATGGCTACACCTTC. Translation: CASSWSPGVYGYTF.

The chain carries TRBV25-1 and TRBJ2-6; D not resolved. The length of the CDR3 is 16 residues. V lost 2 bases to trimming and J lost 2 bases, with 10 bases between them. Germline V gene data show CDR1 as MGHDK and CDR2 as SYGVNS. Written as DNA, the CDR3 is TGTGCCAGCAGTGAACTTCAGATGACTGGGGCCAACGTCCTGACTTTC. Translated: CASSELQMTGANVLTF. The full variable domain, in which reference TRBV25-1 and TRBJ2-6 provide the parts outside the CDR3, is EADIYQTPRYLVIGTGKKITLECSQTMGHDKMYWYQQDPGMELHLIHYSYGVNSTEKGDLSSESTVSRIRTEHFPLTLESARPSHTSQYLCASSELQMTGANVLTFGAGSRLTVL.

For the CDR3, the DNA is TGTGCCAGCAGCTTAAAGGCTAGCGGCAATGAGCAGTTCTTC. This sequence encodes CASSLKASGNEQFF. This rearrangement joins TRBV11-3 to TRBJ2-1, with 7 bases aligning to TRBD2. The CDR3 is made up of 14 amino acids. Per germline, CDR1 SGHNT and CDR2 YENEEA. V lost 2 bases to trimming and J lost 6 bases; unmatched junction nucleotides: 4.

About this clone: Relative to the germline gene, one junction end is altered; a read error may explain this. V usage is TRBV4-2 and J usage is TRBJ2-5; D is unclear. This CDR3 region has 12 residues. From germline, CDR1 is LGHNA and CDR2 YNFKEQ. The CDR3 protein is CASSQDQGTQYF. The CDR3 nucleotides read TGTGCCAGCAGCCAAGATCAAGGGACCCAGTACTTC.

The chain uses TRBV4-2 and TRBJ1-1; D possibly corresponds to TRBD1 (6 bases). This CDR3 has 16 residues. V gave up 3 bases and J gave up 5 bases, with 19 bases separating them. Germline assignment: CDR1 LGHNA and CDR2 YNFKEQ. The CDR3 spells CASSHEFRGLRTEAFF. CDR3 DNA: TGTGCCAGCAGCCATGAGTTCCGGGGGCTGAGAACTGAAGCTTTCTTT.

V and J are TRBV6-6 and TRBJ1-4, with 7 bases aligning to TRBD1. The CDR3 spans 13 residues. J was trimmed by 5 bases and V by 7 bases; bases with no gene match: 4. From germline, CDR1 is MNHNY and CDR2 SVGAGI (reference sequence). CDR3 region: CASIRDRNEKLFF. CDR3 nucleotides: TGTGCCAGCATTCGGGACAGAAATGAAAAACTGTTTTTT.

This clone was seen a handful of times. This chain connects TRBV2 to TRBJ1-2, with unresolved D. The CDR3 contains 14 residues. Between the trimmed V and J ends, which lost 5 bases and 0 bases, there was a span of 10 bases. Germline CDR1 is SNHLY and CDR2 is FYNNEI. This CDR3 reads CASSSRRANYGYTF. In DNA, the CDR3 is TGTGCCAGCAGTTCCAGGCGAGCTAACTATGGCTACACCTTC.

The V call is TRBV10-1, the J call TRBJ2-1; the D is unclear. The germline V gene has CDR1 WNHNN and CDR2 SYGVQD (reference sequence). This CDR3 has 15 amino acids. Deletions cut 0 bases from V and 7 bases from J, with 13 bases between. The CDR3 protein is CASSESMTFRNEQFF. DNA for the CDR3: TGCGCCAGCAGTGAGTCGATGACCTTTCGGAATGAGCAGTTCTTC.

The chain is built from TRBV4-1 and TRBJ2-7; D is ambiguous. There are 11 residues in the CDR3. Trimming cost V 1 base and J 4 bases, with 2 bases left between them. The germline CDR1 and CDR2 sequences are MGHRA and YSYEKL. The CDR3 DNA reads TGCGCCAGCAGCCAAGCGTACGAGCAGTACTTC. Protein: CASSQAYEQYF.

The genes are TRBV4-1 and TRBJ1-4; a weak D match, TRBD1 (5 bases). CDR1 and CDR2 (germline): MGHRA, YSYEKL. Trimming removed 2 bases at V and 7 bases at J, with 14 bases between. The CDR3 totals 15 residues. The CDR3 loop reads CASSQLETVGEKLFF. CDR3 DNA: TGCGCCAGCAGCCAACTGGAGACAGTCGGTGAAAAACTGTTTTTT.

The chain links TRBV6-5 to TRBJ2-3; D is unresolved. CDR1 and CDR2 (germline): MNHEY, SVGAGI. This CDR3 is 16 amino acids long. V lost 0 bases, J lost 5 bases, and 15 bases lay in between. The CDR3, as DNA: TGTGCCAGCAGTTACTCGAGGCTCGTCGGCGGAGATACGCAGTATTTT. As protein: CASSYSRLVGGDTQYF.

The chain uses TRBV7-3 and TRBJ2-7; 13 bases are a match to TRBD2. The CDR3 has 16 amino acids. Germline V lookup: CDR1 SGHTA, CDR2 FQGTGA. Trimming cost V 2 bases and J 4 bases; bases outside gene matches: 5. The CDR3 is CASSLARTSGGYEQYF. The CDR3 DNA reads TGTGCCAGCAGCTTAGCGAGGACTAGCGGGGGTTACGAGCAGTACTTC.

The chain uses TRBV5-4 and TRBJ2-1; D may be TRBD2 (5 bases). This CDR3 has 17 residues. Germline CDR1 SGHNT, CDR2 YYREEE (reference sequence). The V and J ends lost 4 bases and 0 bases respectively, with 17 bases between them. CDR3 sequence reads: CASSPEGGLSSYNEQFF. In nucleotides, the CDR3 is TGTGCCAGCAGCCCCGAGGGCGGACTGAGCTCCTACAATGAGCAGTTCTTC.

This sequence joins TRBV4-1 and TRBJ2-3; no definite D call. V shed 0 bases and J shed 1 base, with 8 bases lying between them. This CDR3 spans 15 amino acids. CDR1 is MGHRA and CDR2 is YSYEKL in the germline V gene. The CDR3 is CASSQEGTGTDTQYF. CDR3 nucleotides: TGCGCCAGCAGCCAAGAAGGAACAGGCACAGATACGCAGTATTTT.

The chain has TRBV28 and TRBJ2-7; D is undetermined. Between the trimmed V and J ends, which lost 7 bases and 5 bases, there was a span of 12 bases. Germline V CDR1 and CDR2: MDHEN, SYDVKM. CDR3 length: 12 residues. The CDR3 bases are TGTGCCAGCACCACCCTTGGTAACGAGCAGTACTTC. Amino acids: CASTTLGNEQYF.

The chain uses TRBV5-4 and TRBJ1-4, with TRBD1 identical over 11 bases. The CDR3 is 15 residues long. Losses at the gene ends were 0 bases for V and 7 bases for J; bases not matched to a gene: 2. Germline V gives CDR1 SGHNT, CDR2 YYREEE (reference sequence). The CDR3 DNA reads TGTGCCAGCAGCTTGGCGGGACAGGGGGTTGAAAAACTGTTTTTT. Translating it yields CASSLAGQGVEKLFF.

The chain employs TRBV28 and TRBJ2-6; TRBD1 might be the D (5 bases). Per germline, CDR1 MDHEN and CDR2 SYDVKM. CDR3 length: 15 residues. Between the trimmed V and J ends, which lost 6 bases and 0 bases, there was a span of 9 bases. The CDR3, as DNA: TGTGCCAGCAGATGGACAACCTCTGGGGCCAACGTCCTGACTTTC. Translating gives CASRWTTSGANVLTF.

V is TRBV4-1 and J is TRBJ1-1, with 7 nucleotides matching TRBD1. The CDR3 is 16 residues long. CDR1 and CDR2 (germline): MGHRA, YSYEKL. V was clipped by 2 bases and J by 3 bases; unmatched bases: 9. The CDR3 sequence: CASSQPPTGRDTEAFF. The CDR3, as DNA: TGCGCCAGCAGCCAACCCCCGACAGGGAGGGACACTGAAGCTTTCTTT.

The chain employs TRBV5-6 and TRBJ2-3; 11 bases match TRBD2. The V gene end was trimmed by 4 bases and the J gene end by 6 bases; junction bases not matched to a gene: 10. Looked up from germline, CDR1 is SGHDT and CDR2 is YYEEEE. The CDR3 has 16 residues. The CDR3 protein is CASSPLGSGRADTQYF. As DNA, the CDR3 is TGTGCCAGCAGCCCTCTGGGTAGCGGGAGGGCCGATACGCAGTATTTT.